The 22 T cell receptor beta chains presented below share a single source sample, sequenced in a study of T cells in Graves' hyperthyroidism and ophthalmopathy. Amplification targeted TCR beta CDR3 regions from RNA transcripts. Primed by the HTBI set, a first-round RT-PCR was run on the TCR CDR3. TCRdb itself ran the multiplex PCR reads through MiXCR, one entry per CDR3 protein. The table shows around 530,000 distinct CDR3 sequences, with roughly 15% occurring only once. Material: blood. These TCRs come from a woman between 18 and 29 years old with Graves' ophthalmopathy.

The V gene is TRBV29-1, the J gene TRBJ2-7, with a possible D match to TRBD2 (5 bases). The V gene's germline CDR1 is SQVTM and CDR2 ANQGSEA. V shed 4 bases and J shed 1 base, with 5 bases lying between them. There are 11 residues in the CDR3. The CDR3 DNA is TGCAGCGTTGTAGCGTCCTACGAGCAGTACTTC. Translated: CSVVASYEQYF.

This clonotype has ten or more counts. The CDR3 DNA follows: TGTGCCAGCAGCCTTAGACAGGACCGGGAAAAACTGTTTTTT. Translated: CASSLRQDREKLFF. This chain joins TRBV3-1 and TRBJ1-4, with D possibly TRBD1 on 6 matching bases. Germline assignment: CDR1 LGHDT and CDR2 YNNKEL (reference sequence). CDR3 length: 14 amino acids. The V end lost 4 bases, the J end lost 8 bases, and 14 bases lay between the germline ends.

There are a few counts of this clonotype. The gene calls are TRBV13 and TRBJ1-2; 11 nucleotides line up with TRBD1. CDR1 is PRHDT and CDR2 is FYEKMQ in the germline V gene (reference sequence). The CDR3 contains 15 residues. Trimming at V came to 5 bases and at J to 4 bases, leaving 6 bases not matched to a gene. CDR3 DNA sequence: TGTGCCAGCAGCCCCGCCGGACAGGGGGCCTATGGCTACACCTTC. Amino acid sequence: CASSPAGQGAYGYTF.

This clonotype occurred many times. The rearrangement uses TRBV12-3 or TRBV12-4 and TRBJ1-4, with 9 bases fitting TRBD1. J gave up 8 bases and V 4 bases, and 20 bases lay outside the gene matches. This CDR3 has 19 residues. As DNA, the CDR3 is TGTGCCAGCAGTTCGACTCGCGGGACAGGGCGTAACATCGGAGAAAAACTGTTTTTT. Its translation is CASSSTRGTGRNIGEKLFF.

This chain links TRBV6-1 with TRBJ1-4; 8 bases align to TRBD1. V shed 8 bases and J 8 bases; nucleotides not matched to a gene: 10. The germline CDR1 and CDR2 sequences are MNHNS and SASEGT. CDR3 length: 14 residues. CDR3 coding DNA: TGTGCCAGCCATCAGATCAGGGGGCAGGAAAAACTGTTTTTT. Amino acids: CASHQIRGQEKLFF.

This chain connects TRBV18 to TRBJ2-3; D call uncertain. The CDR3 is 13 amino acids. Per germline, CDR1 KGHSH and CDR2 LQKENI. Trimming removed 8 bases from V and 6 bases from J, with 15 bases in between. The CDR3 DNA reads TGTGCCAGCAGCGTACGAACAACCGATACGCAGTATTTT. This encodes CASSVRTTDTQYF. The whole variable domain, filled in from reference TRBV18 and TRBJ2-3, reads NAGVMQNPRHLVRRRGQEARLRCSPMKGHSHVYWYRQLPEEGLKFMVYLQKENIIDESGMPKERFSAEFPKEGPSILRIQQVVRGDSAAYFCASSVRTTDTQYFGPGTRLTVL.

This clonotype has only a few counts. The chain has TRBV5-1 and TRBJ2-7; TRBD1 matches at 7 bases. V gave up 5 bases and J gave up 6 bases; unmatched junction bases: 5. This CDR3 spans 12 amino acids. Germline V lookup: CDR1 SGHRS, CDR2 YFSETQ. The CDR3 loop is CASRPDRAEQYF. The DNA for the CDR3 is TGCGCCAGCAGACCAGACAGGGCCGAGCAGTACTTC.

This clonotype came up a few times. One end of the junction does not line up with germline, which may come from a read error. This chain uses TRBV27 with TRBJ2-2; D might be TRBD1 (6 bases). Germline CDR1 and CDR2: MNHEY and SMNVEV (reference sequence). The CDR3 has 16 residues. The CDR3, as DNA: TGTGCCAGCAGCCTTGGGGACACGACGAACACCGGGGAGCTGTCTTTT. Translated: CASSLGDTTNTGELSF.

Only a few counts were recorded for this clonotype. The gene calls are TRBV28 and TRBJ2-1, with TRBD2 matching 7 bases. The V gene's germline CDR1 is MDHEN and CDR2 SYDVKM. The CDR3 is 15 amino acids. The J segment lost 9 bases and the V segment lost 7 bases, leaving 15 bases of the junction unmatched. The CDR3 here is CASTLRPAGRGEQFF. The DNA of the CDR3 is TGTGCCAGCACCTTGAGACCCGCAGGGAGGGGTGAGCAGTTCTTC.

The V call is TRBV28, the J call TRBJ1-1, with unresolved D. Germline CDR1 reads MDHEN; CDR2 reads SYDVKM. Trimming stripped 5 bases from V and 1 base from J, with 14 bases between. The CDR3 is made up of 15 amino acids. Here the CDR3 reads CASSGPSGRNTEAFF. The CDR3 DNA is TGTGCCAGCAGTGGCCCCTCAGGAAGGAACACTGAAGCTTTCTTT.

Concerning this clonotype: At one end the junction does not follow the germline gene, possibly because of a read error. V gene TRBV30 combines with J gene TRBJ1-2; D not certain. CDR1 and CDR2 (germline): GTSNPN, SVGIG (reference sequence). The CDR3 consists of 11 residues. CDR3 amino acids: CAWSSGSGCTF. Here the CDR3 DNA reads TGTGCCTGGAGTTCGGGGAGTGGCTGCACCTTC.

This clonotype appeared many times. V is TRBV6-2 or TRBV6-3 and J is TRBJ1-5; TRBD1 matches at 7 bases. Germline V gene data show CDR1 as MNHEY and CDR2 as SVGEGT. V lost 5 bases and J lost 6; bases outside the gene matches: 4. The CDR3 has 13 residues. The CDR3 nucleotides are TGTGCCAGCAGTATGACAGGGAGTCAGCCCCAGCATTTT. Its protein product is CASSMTGSQPQHF.

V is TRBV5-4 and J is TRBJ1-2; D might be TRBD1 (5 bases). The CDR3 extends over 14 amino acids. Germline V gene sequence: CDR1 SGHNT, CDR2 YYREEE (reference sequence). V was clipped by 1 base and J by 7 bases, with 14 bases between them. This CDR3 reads CASSLMGGGSGYTF. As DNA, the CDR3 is TGTGCCAGCAGCTTGATGGGCGGGGGTAGTGGCTACACCTTC.

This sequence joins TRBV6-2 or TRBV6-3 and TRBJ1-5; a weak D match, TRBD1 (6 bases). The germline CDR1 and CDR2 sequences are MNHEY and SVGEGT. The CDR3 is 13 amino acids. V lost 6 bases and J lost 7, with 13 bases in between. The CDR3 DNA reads TGTGCCAGCAGGGGACAATCCTACCAGCCCCAGCATTTT. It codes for CASRGQSYQPQHF.

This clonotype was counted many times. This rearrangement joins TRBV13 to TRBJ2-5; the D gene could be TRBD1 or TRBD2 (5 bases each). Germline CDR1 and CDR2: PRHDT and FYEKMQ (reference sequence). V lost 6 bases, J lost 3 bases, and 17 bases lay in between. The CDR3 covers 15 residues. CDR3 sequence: CASRYKRDAEETQYF. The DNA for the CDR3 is TGTGCCAGCAGATATAAAAGGGACGCCGAAGAGACCCAGTACTTC.

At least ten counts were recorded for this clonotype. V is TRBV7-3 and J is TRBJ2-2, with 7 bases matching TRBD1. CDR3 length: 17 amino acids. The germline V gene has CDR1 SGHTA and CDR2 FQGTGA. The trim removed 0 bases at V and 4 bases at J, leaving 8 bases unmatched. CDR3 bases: TGTGCCAGCAGCTTAACTCGAGACAGGGCGGCCACCGGGGAGCTGTTTTTT. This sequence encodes CASSLTRDRAATGELFF.

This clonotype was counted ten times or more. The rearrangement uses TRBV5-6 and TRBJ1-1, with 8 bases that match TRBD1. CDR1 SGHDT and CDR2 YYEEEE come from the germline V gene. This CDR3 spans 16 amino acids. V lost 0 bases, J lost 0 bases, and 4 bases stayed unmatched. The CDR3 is CASSLAGGRMNTEAFF. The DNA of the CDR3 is TGTGCCAGCAGCTTGGCAGGGGGCCGTATGAACACTGAAGCTTTCTTT.

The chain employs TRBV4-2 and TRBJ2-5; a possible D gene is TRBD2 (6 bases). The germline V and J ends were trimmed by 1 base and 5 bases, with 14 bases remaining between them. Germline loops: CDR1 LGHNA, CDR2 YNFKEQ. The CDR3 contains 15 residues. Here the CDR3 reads CASSQGKGGEETQYF. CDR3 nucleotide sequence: TGTGCCAGCAGCCAAGGGAAGGGCGGGGAGGAGACCCAGTACTTC.

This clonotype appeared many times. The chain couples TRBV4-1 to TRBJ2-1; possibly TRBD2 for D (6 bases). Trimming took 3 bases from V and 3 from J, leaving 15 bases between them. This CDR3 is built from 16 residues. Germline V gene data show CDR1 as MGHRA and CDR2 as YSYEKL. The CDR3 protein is CASSHPGVAGYNEQFF. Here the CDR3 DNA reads TGCGCCAGCAGCCATCCGGGGGTCGCAGGCTACAATGAGCAGTTCTTC.

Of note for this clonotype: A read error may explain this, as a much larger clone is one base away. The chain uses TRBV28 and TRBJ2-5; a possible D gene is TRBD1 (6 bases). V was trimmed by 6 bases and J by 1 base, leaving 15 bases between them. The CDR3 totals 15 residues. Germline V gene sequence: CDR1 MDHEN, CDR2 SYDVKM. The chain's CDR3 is CASSPRQELQETQYF. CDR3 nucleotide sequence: TGTGCCAGCAGCCCCAGACAGGAGCTCCAAGAGACCCAGTACTTC.

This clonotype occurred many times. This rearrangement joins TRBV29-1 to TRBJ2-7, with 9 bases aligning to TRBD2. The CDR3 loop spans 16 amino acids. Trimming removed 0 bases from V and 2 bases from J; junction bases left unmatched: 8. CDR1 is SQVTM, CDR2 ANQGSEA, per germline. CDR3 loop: CSVEDLRLAGPYEQYF. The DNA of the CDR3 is TGCAGCGTTGAAGATCTTCGGCTAGCGGGGCCCTACGAGCAGTACTTC.

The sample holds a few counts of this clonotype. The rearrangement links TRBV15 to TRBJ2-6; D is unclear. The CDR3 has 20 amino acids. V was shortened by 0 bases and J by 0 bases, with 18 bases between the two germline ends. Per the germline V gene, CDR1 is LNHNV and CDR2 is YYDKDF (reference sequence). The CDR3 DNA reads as TGTGCCACCAGCAGAGATCGGAAGTGGGCCAGCCTCTCTGGGGCCAACGTCCTGACTTTC. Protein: CATSRDRKWASLSGANVLTF.